The rows below give T cell receptor beta chains drawn from one sample of a study of blood T cell repertoires in COVID-19. TCRdb keeps only in-frame clones here, not all; method: immunoSEQ multiplex PCR. The sample lists hundreds of thousands of clones, over 75% seen once, with around 1.1% in the top ten. The sequencing sample was made of PBMCs or T cells enriched from blood (not recorded which). The receptors derive from a man aged 25-40 years who had recovered from COVID-19. Each CDR3 is given with its conserved first and last residue. D genes are given only for firm matches. Expanded clones are given a class, and other clones once, few, many or no size at all.

clone size	V gene	D gene	J gene	CDR3 DNA	CDR3 protein
few	TRBV30	TRBD1	TRBJ1-2	TGTGCCTGGAGTGCACAGGGGGCGGGCGGCTACACCTTC	CAWSAQGAGGYTF
.	TRBV29-1	TRBD2	TRBJ2-5	TGCAGCGGATATAGCGGGAGTGAGACCCAGTACTTC	CSGYSGSETQYF
.	TRBV3-1/TRBV3-2	TRBD2	TRBJ2-1	TGTGCCAGCAGCCATGCGGGGGGATACAATGAGCAGTTCTTC	CASSHAGGYNEQFF
few	TRBV19	.	TRBJ2-3	TGTGCCAGTAGCCCGGGGGGCGGTGATACGCAGTATTTT	CASSPGGGDTQYF
once	TRBV30	.	TRBJ2-1	TGTGCCTGGAGTGGGCAGAATGAGCAGTTCTTC	CAWSGQNEQFF
.	TRBV5-8	TRBD2	TRBJ2-2	TGTGCCAGCAGCCCTATACGTCGGTTAGCGGGATGGTTCACCGGGGAGCTGTTTTTT	CASSPIRRLAGWFTGELFF
.	TRBV19	.	TRBJ1-2	TGTGCCAGTAGTATCAATGGCAGGCCAACTGGCTACACCTTC	CASSINGRPTGYTF
.	TRBV19	TRBD2	TRBJ2-7	TGTGCCAGTAGCAGTCTAGCGGGGGGTTCCTACGAGCAGTACTTC	CASSSLAGGSYEQYF
.	TRBV7-9	TRBD2	TRBJ2-1	TGTGCCAGCACTAGCGGCCACAATGAGCAGTTCTTC	CASTSGHNEQFF
.	TRBV7-6	TRBD2	TRBJ2-3	TGTGCCAGCAGCTTAGGCCCAAGGGGAGGGCAAGATACGCAGTATTTT	CASSLGPRGGQDTQYF
.	TRBV12-3/TRBV12-4	.	TRBJ1-6	TGTGCCAGCAGTTTAGGGGGCTCACCCCTCCACTTT	CASSLGGSPLHF
.	TRBV15	TRBD2	TRBJ2-3	TGTGCCACCAGGGCGGGAGGCCGTTCCGGCACAGATACGCAGTATTTT	CATRAGGRSGTDTQYF
.	TRBV29-1	.	TRBJ2-7	TGCAGCGTTGAACTAGCGTACGAGCAGTACTTC	CSVELAYEQYF
.	TRBV28	TRBD2	TRBJ2-2	TGTGCCAGCAGTTTCGGGACTAGCGGGAGAGGTACCGGGGAGCTGTTTTTT	CASSFGTSGRGTGELFF
.	TRBV5-6	.	TRBJ1-2	TGTGCCAGCAGTTCCACCGGGGGGCGCGGCTATGGCTACACCTTC	CASSSTGGRGYGYTF
.	TRBV3-1/TRBV3-2	.	TRBJ1-3	TGTGCCAGCAGCCCGACAGACTCTGGAAACACCATATATTTT	CASSPTDSGNTIYF
.	TRBV4-1	.	TRBJ1-2	TGCGCCAGCAGCCAAGGAAGGGGCCCGACAAACTATGGCTACACCTTC	CASSQGRGPTNYGYTF
.	TRBV5-1	.	TRBJ2-3	TGCGCCAGCAGCTTGGGGCTCAGCGGGAGCACAGATACGCAGTATTTT	CASSLGLSGSTDTQYF
.	TRBV11-3	.	TRBJ2-1	TGTGCCAGCCAGCTTGCAGTAGGACAGTACAATGAGCAGTTCTTC	CASQLAVGQYNEQFF
.	TRBV3-1/TRBV3-2	.	TRBJ1-6	TGTGCCAGCAGCCAAGTAGCGGAGGGTTCACCCCTCCACTTT	CASSQVAEGSPLHF
once	TRBV18	.	TRBJ1-3	TGTGCCAGCTCATCTAAGGGGACTAGGGCTGGAGGAAACACCATATATTTT	CASSSKGTRAGGNTIYF
.	TRBV2	TRBD1	TRBJ2-7	TGTGCCAGCAACTATCAGGGGGCCTACGAGCAGTACTTC	CASNYQGAYEQYF
.	TRBV4-1	TRBD2	TRBJ2-5	TGCGCCAGCAGCCAAGATGGACTAGCGGCGGTGGAGACCCAGTACTTC	CASSQDGLAAVETQYF
.	TRBV19	TRBD1	TRBJ1-5	TGTGCCAGTAGTATAGTTGGTGGGGACAGGGGCCAGCCCCAGCATTTT	CASSIVGGDRGQPQHF
.	TRBV28	.	TRBJ1-4	TGTGCCAGCAGTACCGCCTGGGGCACCACTAATGAAAAACTGTTTTTT	CASSTAWGTTNEKLFF
few	TRBV18	TRBD2	TRBJ2-2	TGTGCCAGCTCGCCGACTAGCGGAGTACCGAACACCGGGGAGCTGTTTTTT	CASSPTSGVPNTGELFF
.	TRBV5-4	.	TRBJ2-1	TGTGCCAGCAGCCAAACAGGAGTTGAGCAGTTCTTC	CASSQTGVEQFF
.	TRBV28	.	TRBJ1-2	TGTGCCACCCGGCGGGGCAGCAACTATGGCTACACCTTC	CATRRGSNYGYTF
.	TRBV18	.	TRBJ2-5	TGTGCCAGCTCACTGACACCAACCAACGCAGAGACCCAGTACTTC	CASSLTPTNAETQYF
.	TRBV29-1	TRBD1	TRBJ2-7	TGCAGCGCTGGGGACAGGGGTTCCTACGAGCAGTACTTC	CSAGDRGSYEQYF
.	TRBV7-8	.	TRBJ2-5	TGTGCCAGCAGCTTGGGAGTGGGGGGTGGCCCCCAAGAGACCCAGTACTTC	CASSLGVGGGPQETQYF
few	TRBV5-6	TRBD1	TRBJ1-5	TGTGCCAGCAGCGCCGCCGGGACAGGGGTTACTCAGCCCCAGCATTTT	CASSAAGTGVTQPQHF
.	TRBV19	.	TRBJ2-2	TGTGCCAGTTCTACCTTAAGGGGGAACGGGGAGCTGTTTTTT	CASSTLRGNGELFF
.	TRBV25-1	TRBD1	TRBJ1-2	TGTGCCAGCAGCAAAGCCGGGACAGCTAACTATGGCTACACCTTC	CASSKAGTANYGYTF
.	TRBV14	.	TRBJ2-1	TGTGCCAGCAGCCAAAGTTCGCCGGAGGCCCCACCGTTCTTC	CASSQSSPEAPPFF
.	TRBV6-5	TRBD2	TRBJ2-7	TGTGCCAGCAGAGGAGCGGGAGGGCCGAGGAACGAGCAGTACTTC	CASRGAGGPRNEQYF